A selection of T cell receptor beta chains follows, all from one sample in a study of T cells in Graves' hyperthyroidism and ophthalmopathy. TCRdb re-called the multiplex PCR reads through MiXCR, storing one row per CDR3 protein. The sample consists of approximately 430,000 distinct CDR3 sequences, about 15% of them appearing once. Sequencing was done on a sample of blood. Receptors were obtained from a young woman with Graves' hyperthyroidism. Both conserved end residues are part of each CDR3. The D gene is left open where the match is weak. Clone size is given for some rows only: seen once, a few or many times, or a class if the clone is expanded.

cdr3_aa cdr3_nt d_call j_call clone_size v_call
CASSLGGRAGYTF TGTGCCAGCAGCTTGGGGGGCAGGGCTGGCTACACCTTC - TRBJ1-2 many TRBV7-2
CASSVGWTGELFF TGTGCCAGCAGCGTAGGCTGGACCGGGGAGCTGTTTTTT - TRBJ2-2 many TRBV9
CASIGQGRDEQYF TGCGCCAGCATAGGACAGGGGCGAGACGAGCAGTACTTC TRBD1 TRBJ2-7 many TRBV5-1
CAWNREWDREQYF TGTGCCTGGAACCGGGAATGGGACCGCGAGCAGTACTTC - TRBJ2-7 - TRBV30
CASSRTGGAGTEAFF TGCGCCAGCAGCCGGACAGGGGGGGCAGGCACTGAAGCTTTCTTT TRBD1 TRBJ1-1 many TRBV5-1
CASRRDEEYF TGTGCCAGCAGGAGGGATGAGGAGTACTTC - TRBJ2-7 few TRBV6-4
CASSQPGQAYEQCF TGTGCCAGCAGCCAACCGGGACAGGCCTACGAGCAGTGCTTC TRBD1 TRBJ2-7 - TRBV7-9
CASSQEVGTGYEQYF TGTGCCAGCAGCCAAGAGGTAGGGACAGGGTACGAGCAGTACTTC TRBD1 TRBJ2-7 many TRBV4-2
CSPWTGGAGEKLFF TGCAGTCCATGGACAGGGGGCGCCGGTGAAAAACTGTTTTTT TRBD1 TRBJ1-4 many TRBV20-1
CASSRDREAEQFF TGTGCCAGCAGCCGGGACAGGGAGGCTGAGCAGTTCTTC TRBD1 TRBJ2-1 - TRBV11-2
CASSTLGGPSPLHF TGTGCCAGCAGTACGCTGGGGGGGCCGTCACCCCTCCACTTT - TRBJ1-6 many TRBV27
CASSQGDFRETQYF TGTGCCAGCAGCCAGGGGGACTTCCGAGAGACCCAGTACTTC - TRBJ2-5 many TRBV3-1
CSAREDAGGRYNEQFF TGCAGTGCTAGAGAGGACGCGGGGGGGCGGTACAATGAGCAGTTCTTC TRBD2 TRBJ2-1 many TRBV20-1
CASSSQQGAGSPLHF TGTGCCAGCAGCTCCCAACAGGGGGCAGGCTCACCCCTCCACTTT TRBD1 TRBJ1-6 many TRBV12-3/TRBV12-4
CASSPGPLNEKLFF TGCGCCAGCAGCCCCGGGCCGCTTAATGAAAAACTGTTTTTT - TRBJ1-4 few TRBV4-1
CASSVRGPNEKLFF TGTGCCAGCAGCGTCCGGGGCCCGAATGAAAAACTGTTTTTT - TRBJ1-4 few TRBV16
CASSSRPQDSPLHF TGTGCCAGCAGCTCCCGACCACAGGATTCACCCCTCCACTTT - TRBJ1-6 few TRBV11-2
CASSEERGNYEQYF TGTGCCAGCAGTGAAGAGCGGGGTAACTACGAGCAGTACTTC TRBD2 TRBJ2-7 many TRBV6-1
CASSPDPRRGRPGTGELFF TGTGCCAGCAGTCCAGACCCCCGGCGTGGGAGACCCGGCACCGGGGAGCTGTTTTTT - TRBJ2-2 many TRBV12-3/TRBV12-4
CANSYGTGGETQYF TGTGCCAACAGTTACGGGACAGGGGGTGAGACCCAGTACTTC TRBD1 TRBJ2-5 once TRBV6-5
CASSTSPDQPQHF TGTGCCAGCAGTACTAGTCCTGATCAGCCCCAGCATTTT - TRBJ1-5 few TRBV6-1
CASSRLRDPYEQYF TGTGCCAGCAGTCGCCTGAGGGACCCCTACGAGCAGTACTTC - TRBJ2-7 many TRBV27
CASSPFDRVNTEAFF TGTGCCAGCAGCCCCTTTGACAGGGTGAACACTGAAGCTTTCTTT TRBD1 TRBJ1-1 few TRBV9
CASSSDVYGYTF TGTGCCAGCAGTTCGGACGTCTATGGCTACACCTTC - TRBJ1-2 - TRBV25-1
CASRGEEPQHF TGTGCCAGCAGGGGGGAGGAGCCCCAGCATTTT - TRBJ1-5 many TRBV2
CASSLEQGTVLNYGYTF TGTGCCAGCAGTTTAGAGCAGGGGACGGTCCTAAACTATGGCTACACCTTC - TRBJ1-2 - TRBV28
CAWSSGQVYEQYF TGTGCCTGGAGTTCGGGACAGGTCTACGAGCAGTACTTC TRBD1 TRBJ2-7 few TRBV30
CASSGRDRPYEQYF TGTGCCAGCAGTGGCCGGGACAGGCCCTACGAGCAGTACTTC TRBD1 TRBJ2-7 many TRBV2
CASSLRGFNGYTF TGTGCCAGCAGCTTACGCGGGTTCAATGGCTACACCTTC - TRBJ1-2 many TRBV7-9
CASSYGPSGGEETQYF TGTGCCAGCAGTTACGGGCCTAGCGGGGGTGAAGAGACCCAGTACTTC TRBD2 TRBJ2-5 many TRBV6-6
CASSPLNREQYF TGTGCCAGCAGCCCTTTGAATCGCGAGCAGTACTTC - TRBJ2-7 many TRBV3-1
CASSIERELFISGANVLTF TGTGCCAGTAGTATAGAGCGGGAGCTGTTTATCTCTGGGGCCAACGTCCTGACTTTC TRBD2 TRBJ2-6 - TRBV19
CASSRDRDSCEQYF TGTGCCAGCAGCCGGGACAGGGACTCCTGCGAGCAGTACTTC TRBD1 TRBJ2-7 - TRBV13
CASSFREQFF TGTGCCAGCAGCTTCCGTGAGCAGTTCTTC - TRBJ2-1 many TRBV11-2
CASSYSEGGYGYTF TGTGCCAGCAGTTACTCGGAGGGAGGCTATGGCTACACCTTC - TRBJ1-2 many TRBV6-6
CASSVWGVSRDQPQHF TGTGCCAGCAGTGTATGGGGTGTGAGTCGGGATCAGCCCCAGCATTTT - TRBJ1-5 - TRBV6-1
CASSKTGRETQYF TGTGCCAGCAGTAAGACAGGTCGGGAGACCCAGTACTTC - TRBJ2-5 many TRBV28
CASGLVRWGQGVYEQYF TGTGCTAGTGGTTTGGTACGATGGGGACAGGGGGTCTACGAGCAGTACTTC TRBD1 TRBJ2-7 many TRBV12-5
CASSLGWTSNEQFF TGTGCCAGCAGCTTGGGTTGGACTTCCAATGAGCAGTTCTTC - TRBJ2-1 many TRBV11-2
CASSNLYQGNTEAFF TGTGCCAGTAGTAATCTCTATCAGGGGAACACTGAAGCTTTCTTT - TRBJ1-1 many TRBV19
CSVPRWGTGIKQPQHF TGCAGTGTCCCCAGGTGGGGGACAGGGATTAAACAGCCCCAGCATTTT TRBD1 TRBJ1-5 many TRBV20-1
CGHREMNTEAFF TGCGGACACAGAGAGATGAACACTGAAGCTTTCTTT - TRBJ1-1 many TRBV29-1
CASSGVPDRPGNTIYF TGTGCCAGCAGCGGGGTCCCGGACCGGCCGGGAAACACCATATATTTT - TRBJ1-3 many TRBV7-9
CSAMVGAHEQYF TGCAGTGCTATGGTTGGAGCCCACGAGCAGTACTTC - TRBJ2-7 - TRBV20-1
CASIPLYSGNTIYF TGTGCCAGCATTCCGTTATACTCTGGAAACACCATATATTTT - TRBJ1-3 few TRBV2
CASSPPTILPYNEQFF TGTGCCAGCAGTCCTCCAACTATTCTCCCCTACAATGAGCAGTTCTTC - TRBJ2-1 many TRBV12-3/TRBV12-4
CASRRDGQKTQYF TGTGCCAGCAGACGGGACGGACAAAAGACCCAGTACTTC - TRBJ2-5 many TRBV2
CSCGGVGELFF TGCAGTTGCGGTGGCGTCGGGGAGCTGTTTTTT - TRBJ2-2 many TRBV20-1
CASSPGKYEQYF TGTGCCAGCAGCCCAGGGAAATACGAGCAGTACTTC - TRBJ2-7 many TRBV12-3/TRBV12-4
CASSERMGGVGEQFF TGTGCCAGCAGTGAAAGGATGGGCGGGGTCGGTGAGCAGTTCTTC - TRBJ2-1 many TRBV2
CASSSPRGRPREQYF TGTGCCAGCAGCTCCCCCCGCGGGAGACCGAGGGAGCAGTACTTC TRBD2 TRBJ2-7 - TRBV11-2
CASSLASGQVYEQYF TGTGCCAGCAGCTTAGCATCCGGGCAGGTCTACGAGCAGTACTTC - TRBJ2-7 many TRBV7-8
CASSVVASSGGLDTQYF TGTGCCAGCAGCGTGGTTGCGTCTAGCGGGGGCTTGGATACGCAGTATTTT TRBD2 TRBJ2-3 few TRBV9